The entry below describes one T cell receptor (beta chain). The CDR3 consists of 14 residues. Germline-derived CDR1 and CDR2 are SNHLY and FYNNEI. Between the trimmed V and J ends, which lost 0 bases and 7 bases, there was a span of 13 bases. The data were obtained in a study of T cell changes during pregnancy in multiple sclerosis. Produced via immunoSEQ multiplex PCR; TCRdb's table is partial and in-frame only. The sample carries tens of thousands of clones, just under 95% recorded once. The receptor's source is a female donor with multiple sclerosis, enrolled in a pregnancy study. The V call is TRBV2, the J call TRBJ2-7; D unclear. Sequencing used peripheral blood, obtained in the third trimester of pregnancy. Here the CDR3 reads CASSEAPEYPEQYF. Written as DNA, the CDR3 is TGTGCCAGCAGTGAAGCGCCTGAGTACCCGGAGCAGTACTTC. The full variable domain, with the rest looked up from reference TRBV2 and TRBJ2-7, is EPEVTQTPSHQVTQMGQEVILRCVPISNHLYFYWYRQILGQKVEFLVSFYNNEISEKSEIFDDQFSVERPDGSNFTLKIRSTKLEDSAMYFCASSEAPEYPEQYFGPGTRLTVT.